This T cell receptor beta chain is from a study of blood T cell repertoires in COVID-19. Study as a whole: The samples span acute and convalescent COVID-19 from the United States, Italy and Spain. In each case, the material was cDNA or gDNA derived from T cells, B-cell-depleted T cells, or PBMCs.

Original processing notes: By means of reference gene primer amplification, nucleated cell counts were estimated. Sequencing used immunoSEQ multiplex PCR; TCRdb keeps in-frame clones, though not all of them. V, J and clone size are those of that table, while D and trimming were read from the DNA. The sample includes 35,000 to 40,000 clones, approximately 88% seen only once; the top ten take roughly 7.1%. This clonotype originated in a human donor in a cohort sampled during active COVID-19. Sample: peripheral blood.

CDR3 DNA sequence: TGTGCCAGCAGTCGCTTGGTAGCCCCTGGTACAGATACGCAGTATTTT. The encoded protein is CASSRLVAPGTDTQYF. The chain has TRBV5-4 and TRBJ2-3; D gene unclear. The CDR3 runs 16 residues. Germline-derived CDR1 and CDR2 are SGHNT and YYREEE (reference sequence). V was trimmed by 5 bases and J by 3 bases, leaving 19 bases between them.